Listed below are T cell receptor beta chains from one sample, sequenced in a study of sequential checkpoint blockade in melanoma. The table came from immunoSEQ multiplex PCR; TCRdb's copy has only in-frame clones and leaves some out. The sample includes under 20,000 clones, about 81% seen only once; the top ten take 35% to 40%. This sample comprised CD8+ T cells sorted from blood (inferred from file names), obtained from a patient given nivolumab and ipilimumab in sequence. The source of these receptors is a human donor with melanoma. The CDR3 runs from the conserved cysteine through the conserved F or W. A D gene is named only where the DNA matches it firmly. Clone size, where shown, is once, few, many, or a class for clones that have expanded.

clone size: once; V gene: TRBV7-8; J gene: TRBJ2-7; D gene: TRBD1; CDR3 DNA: TGTGCCAGCAGCTTAAAATCAGGGGGCTCCTACGAGCAGTACTTC; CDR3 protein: CASSLKSGGSYEQYF
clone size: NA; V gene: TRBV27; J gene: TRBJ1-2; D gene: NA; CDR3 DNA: TGTGCCAGCGGTCCGCGGGGCTCTTATGGCTACACCTTC; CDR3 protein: CASGPRGSYGYTF
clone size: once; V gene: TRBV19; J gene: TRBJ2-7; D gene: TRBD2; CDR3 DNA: TGTGCCAGTAGTTCCACTAGCGGGAGTTACGAGCAGTACTTC; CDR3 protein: CASSSTSGSYEQYF
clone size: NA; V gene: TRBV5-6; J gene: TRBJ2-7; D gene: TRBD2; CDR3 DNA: TGTGCCAGCAGCTATAGCGGGAGATTCTACGAGCAGTACTTC; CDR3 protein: CASSYSGRFYEQYF
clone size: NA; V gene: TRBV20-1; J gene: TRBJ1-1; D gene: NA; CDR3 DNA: TGCAGTGTAGAGGAGGGGTGGAGGGCTTTCTTT; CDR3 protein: CSVEEGWRAFF
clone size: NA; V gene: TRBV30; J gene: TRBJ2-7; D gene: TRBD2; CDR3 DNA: TGTGCCTTCGGGACGGGGATCGGGAGGGAGCAGTACTTC; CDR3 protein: CAFGTGIGREQYF
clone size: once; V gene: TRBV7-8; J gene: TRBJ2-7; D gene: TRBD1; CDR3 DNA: TGTGCCAGCAGCCCCGCCCACGGGACAGAGGACTACGAGCAGTACTTC; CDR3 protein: CASSPAHGTEDYEQYF
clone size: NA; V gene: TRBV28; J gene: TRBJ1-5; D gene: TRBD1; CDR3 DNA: TGTGCCAACGGGGACAGACGAAATCAGCCCCAGCATTTT; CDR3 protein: CANGDRRNQPQHF
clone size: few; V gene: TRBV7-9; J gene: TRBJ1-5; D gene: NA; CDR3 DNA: TGTGCCAGCAGCTTAGCCGGGGTGAATCAGCCCCAGCATTTT; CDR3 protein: CASSLAGVNQPQHF
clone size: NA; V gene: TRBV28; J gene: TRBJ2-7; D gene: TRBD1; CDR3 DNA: TGTGCCAGCAGTTTGTTTACAGGGGAATTATCGACCTACGAGCAGTACTTC; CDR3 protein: CASSLFTGELSTYEQYF